This TCR beta chain originates from a study of blood T cell repertoires in COVID-19. This CDR3 region has 14 residues. Trimming stripped 2 bases from V and 4 bases from J, with 11 bases between. Germline CDR1 reads KGHSY; CDR2 reads FQNENV. In the authors' workflow: The authors estimated nucleated cell counts from reference gene primer amplification. Produced via immunoSEQ multiplex PCR; TCRdb's table is partial and in-frame only. That table gives V, J and clone size, and the DNA gave D and trimming. Of about 440,000 clones in the sample, roughly 87% were seen once. The chain is built from TRBV16 and TRBJ1-1, with D perhaps matching TRBD1 (6 bases). This TCR was recovered from a woman aged 18-30 years with acute COVID-19. Input material: PBMCs or T cells enriched from blood (not recorded which). CDR3 sequence: CASSQGGGGTEAFF. The CDR3 DNA is TGTGCCAGCAGCCAAGGGGGCGGGGGCACTGAAGCTTTCTTT.